This T cell receptor beta chain was recovered during a study of shared clonotypes between healthy human individuals. Findings and caveats of the study: Several donors had roughly 5% of their naive CD4 clonotypes in common. Expectations were that clonotype sharing among donors would be affected by sequencing depth.

Every subset had its genomic DNA shared out evenly among several immunoSEQ plates. Libraries were prepared by immunoSEQ multiplex PCR; TCRdb keeps only in-frame clonotypes and omits some of them. Of roughly 660,000 clones listed, 90% are singletons. None of the donors, who were healthy HIV-negative adults, had recently had acute infections or vaccinations. Turning to this clone: What it recognizes is unknown.

The receptor was derived from a young man in good health. Some clones in this sample may be carry-over from other donors' samples. Sequencing was carried out using memory CD8+ T cells from PBMCs. Subset defined: CD45RO+ cells pooled with CCR7-negative TemRA cells.

The CDR3 spells CASSARTDQATNEKLFF. The DNA of the CDR3 is TGTGCCAGCAGCGCCAGGACAGACCAAGCAACTAATGAAAAACTGTTTTTT. This chain joins TRBV7-9 and TRBJ1-4; possible D gene TRBD1, 6 bases. Germline V gives CDR1 SEHNR, CDR2 FQNEAQ (reference sequence). Trimming took off 5 bases at V and 0 bases at J, with 16 bases between the two ends. CDR3 length: 17 amino acids.